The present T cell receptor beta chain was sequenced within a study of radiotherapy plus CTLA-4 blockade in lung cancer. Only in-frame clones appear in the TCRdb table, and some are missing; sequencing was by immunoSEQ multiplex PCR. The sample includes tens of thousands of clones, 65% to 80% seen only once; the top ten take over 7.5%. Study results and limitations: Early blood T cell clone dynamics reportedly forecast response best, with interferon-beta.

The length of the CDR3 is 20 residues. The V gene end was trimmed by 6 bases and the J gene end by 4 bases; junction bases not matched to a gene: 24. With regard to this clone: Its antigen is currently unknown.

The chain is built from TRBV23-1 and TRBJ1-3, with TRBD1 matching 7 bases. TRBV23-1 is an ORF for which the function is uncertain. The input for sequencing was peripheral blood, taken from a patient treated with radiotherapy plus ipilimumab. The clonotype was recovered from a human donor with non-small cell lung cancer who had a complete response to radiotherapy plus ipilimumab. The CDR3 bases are TGCGCCAGCAGGCATAAAAAGACCGGGACAGACTCGTCGGAGGGAAACACCATATATTTT. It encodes CASRHKKTGTDSSEGNTIYF.